These 22 T cell receptor beta chains originate from one sample sequenced in a study of T cells after yellow fever vaccination. TCRdb re-called the 5' RACE reads with MiXCR, one entry per CDR3 protein. The sample gives 300,000 to 450,000 distinct CDR3 sequences, 6.2% of which show up once; approximately 15% is in the top ten. The sequencing here drew on PBMCs, taken 5 days after the yellow fever booster vaccination. The receptors were sampled from a man aged 30 to 45 who received the YFV17D yellow fever vaccine.

This clonotype was counted many times. The chain uses TRBV15 and TRBJ1-2; D gene ambiguous. The CDR3 loop spans 15 amino acids. V lost 0 bases and J lost 4, with 12 bases in between. Germline V CDR1 and CDR2: LNHNV, YYDKDF (reference sequence). As DNA, the CDR3 is TGTGCCACCAGCAGAGACACCGGGCCGCCCTATGGCTACACCTTC. This codes for CATSRDTGPPYGYTF. The full variable domain, in which reference TRBV15 and TRBJ1-2 provide the parts outside the CDR3, is DAMVIQNPRYQVTQFGKPVTLSCSQTLNHNVMYWYQQKSSQAPKLLFHYYDKDFNNEADTPDNFQSRRPNTSFCFLDIRSPGLGDTAMYLCATSRDTGPPYGYTFGSGTRLTVV.

This clonotype was seen a handful of times. This chain joins TRBV18 and TRBJ1-2, with D uncertain. The V and J ends lost 4 bases and 7 bases respectively, with 10 bases between them. This CDR3 has 12 amino acids. In germline, CDR1 is KGHSH, CDR2 LQKENI. CDR3: CASSLQTSGYTF. The CDR3 region has the DNA TGTGCCAGCTCACTTCAGACGAGTGGCTACACCTTC.

This clonotype was counted a few times. The chain recombines TRBV29-1 with TRBJ1-1; perhaps TRBD1 as D (6 bases). Trimming pared 4 bases from V and 1 base from J, leaving 10 bases between. From germline, CDR1 is SQVTM and CDR2 ANQGSEA. The length of the CDR3 is 13 residues. The CDR3 nucleotides are TGCAGCGTTGTGGGGGGCCCGAACACTGAAGCTTTCTTT. This codes for CSVVGGPNTEAFF.

The rearrangement joins TRBV6-1 to TRBJ2-3, with TRBD2 identical over 11 bases. V lost 8 bases and J lost 6; bases outside the gene matches: 4. CDR1 and CDR2 (germline): MNHNS, SASEGT. The CDR3 runs 13 residues. The CDR3 loop is CASGLAGGDTQYF. DNA for the CDR3: TGTGCCAGCGGGCTAGCGGGAGGTGATACGCAGTATTTT.

In this sample, this clonotype turned up a few times. V usage is TRBV3-1 and J usage is TRBJ2-7; 9 bases align to TRBD1. From germline, CDR1 is LGHDT and CDR2 YNNKEL (reference sequence). V lost 4 bases to trimming and J lost 3 bases; unmatched junction nucleotides: 19. CDR3 length equals 19 residues. DNA of the CDR3: TGTGCCAGCAGCCCGGCTTCTTTTCCCGGGACAGGGAGGCTCTACGAGCAGTACTTC. This codes for CASSPASFPGTGRLYEQYF.

V and J are TRBV10-2 and TRBJ1-5, with D perhaps matching TRBD1 (6 bases). Trimming cost V 10 bases and J 0 bases, with 22 bases left between them. Germline values: CDR1 WSHSY, CDR2 SAAADI. The CDR3 is made up of 17 amino acids. The CDR3 DNA is TGCGCCACCCGTCGGGGGCCCTCGCGGAATAGCAATCAGCCCCAGCATTTT. Translation: CATRRGPSRNSNQPQHF.

This clonotype has just a few counts. CDR3 loop: CASSEIRIYQETQYF. CDR3 nucleotides: TGTGCCAGCAGTGAGATAAGAATTTACCAAGAGACCCAGTACTTC. The chain carries TRBV2 and TRBJ2-5, with unresolved D. CDR1 is SNHLY and CDR2 is FYNNEI in the germline V gene. This CDR3 region has 15 residues. The V end was cut by 3 bases, the J end by 0 bases, with 11 bases between.

This clonotype was counted many times. This rearrangement joins TRBV7-2 to TRBJ2-7; 13 bases align to TRBD2. The CDR3 loop spans 14 amino acids. The germline CDR1 and CDR2 sequences are SGHTA and FQGNSA. V trimming: 5 bases; J trimming: 6 bases; junction bases outside the gene matches: 4. The CDR3: CASSGLAGASEQYF. The DNA of the CDR3 is TGTGCCAGCAGCGGACTAGCGGGAGCATCCGAGCAGTACTTC.

In this sample, this clonotype turned up a few times. The chain links TRBV27 to TRBJ2-1; D may be TRBD2 (6 bases). Germline CDR1 and CDR2: MNHEY and SMNVEV (reference sequence). The germline V and J ends were trimmed by 2 bases and 0 bases, with 14 bases remaining between them. This CDR3 spans 17 amino acids. The CDR3 DNA reads as TGTGCCAGCAGTTTAACCCCCCTAGCGAGCTCCTACAATGAGCAGTTCTTC. This translates into CASSLTPLASSYNEQFF.

This clonotype was recorded a few times. The chain uses TRBV9 and TRBJ2-2; 11 nucleotides agree with TRBD2. This CDR3 contains 17 residues. Trimming at V came to 4 bases and at J to 4 bases, leaving 9 bases not matched to a gene. The V gene's germline CDR1 is SGDLS and CDR2 YYNGEE. CDR3 residues: CASSPSSGLAGTGELFF. The CDR3 nucleotides are TGTGCCAGCAGCCCCAGCAGTGGACTAGCGGGCACCGGGGAGCTGTTTTTT.

This clonotype was seen many times. V gene TRBV28 combines with J gene TRBJ2-1; D is uncertain. The germline CDR1 and CDR2 sequences are MDHEN and SYDVKM. The V and J ends lost 5 bases and 1 base respectively, with 18 bases between them. CDR3 length: 17 residues. The CDR3 spells CASSHPSRTASYNEQFF. The DNA of the CDR3 is TGTGCCAGCAGTCACCCGTCGCGGACGGCGTCCTACAATGAGCAGTTCTTC.

This rearrangement joins TRBV7-6 to TRBJ2-1, with 11 bases lining up with TRBD1. CDR3 length equals 15 residues. After removal of 7 bases from V and 5 bases from J, the junction contained 7 bases not matched to a gene. The V gene's germline CDR1 is SGHVS and CDR2 FNYEAQ. In nucleotides, the CDR3 is TGTGCCAGCACGAACAGGGACAGGGGGGACAATGAGCAGTTCTTC. It yields the protein CASTNRDRGDNEQFF.

The rearrangement joins TRBV5-1 to TRBJ1-1; the D is unclear. This CDR3 has 13 amino acids. Germline V gene sequence: CDR1 SGHRS, CDR2 YFSETQ. The V end was cut by 0 bases, the J end by 5 bases, with 8 bases between. CDR3 sequence: CASSLGGTTEAFF. The CDR3 DNA sequence: TGCGCCAGCAGCTTGGGTGGTACAACTGAAGCTTTCTTT.

This clonotype was counted at least ten times. The V and J genes are TRBV6-2 or TRBV6-3 and TRBJ2-7; D remains unclear. The CDR3 length is 15 residues. Germline V gene lookup returns CDR1 MNHEY and CDR2 SVGEGT. V was cut by 5 bases and J by 5 bases, with 19 bases left in between. The CDR3 region is CASSRGWAANHEQYF. The CDR3 DNA sequence: TGTGCCAGCAGTCGTGGCTGGGCAGCGAACCACGAGCAGTACTTC.

In this sample, this clonotype turned up many times. CDR3 amino acids: CASSRPHSGRATYEQFF. The CDR3 region has the DNA TGTGCCAGCAGCCGACCCCATAGCGGGAGGGCCACGTATGAGCAGTTCTTC. V usage is TRBV7-9 and J usage is TRBJ2-1; TRBD2 matches at 11 bases. Germline V gene lookup returns CDR1 SEHNR and CDR2 FQNEAQ (reference sequence). The V gene end was trimmed by 5 bases and the J gene end by 8 bases; junction bases not matched to a gene: 14. This CDR3 is built from 17 residues.

This clonotype was counted between two and nine times. CDR3 nucleotides: TGTGCCAGCAGTTACCCCCGGGACAGGGGTCACGAGCAGTACTTC. This translates into CASSYPRDRGHEQYF. The chain is built from TRBV6-2 or TRBV6-3 and TRBJ2-7; TRBD1 agrees at 10 bases. Germline CDR1 reads MNHEY; CDR2 reads SVGEGT. J was trimmed by 5 bases and V by 2 bases; bases with no gene match: 6. This CDR3 has 15 amino acids.

This clonotype has just a few counts. CDR3 sequence reads: CASTQEGAWYEQYF. As DNA, the CDR3 is TGCGCCAGCACACAAGAGGGGGCCTGGTACGAGCAGTACTTC. The rearrangement uses TRBV5-1 and TRBJ2-7; 7 bases match TRBD1. The CDR3 consists of 14 residues. The junction had 10 bases not matched to a gene; V was cut back by 6 bases and J by 4 bases. Germline CDR1 and CDR2: SGHRS and YFSETQ.

This clonotype was picked up a small number of times. The chain is built from TRBV7-6 and TRBJ2-2; no firm D call. V was trimmed by 4 bases and J by 5 bases, leaving 17 bases between them. This CDR3 is built from 16 residues. Germline V gene data show CDR1 as SGHVS and CDR2 as FNYEAQ. The CDR3 coding sequence is TGTGCCAGCAGCTCACTACGTCCCACGATTACCGGGGAGCTGTTTTTT. Translation: CASSSLRPTITGELFF.

This clonotype was counted ten times or more. The chain's CDR3 is CASSAGGSGSYNEQFF. CDR3 in DNA: TGCGCCAGCAGCGCAGGGGGTTCTGGCTCCTACAATGAGCAGTTCTTC. This chain connects TRBV5-1 to TRBJ2-1; 7 nucleotides match TRBD1. The germline gives CDR1 SGHRS, CDR2 YFSETQ. J gave up 0 bases and V 4 bases, and 7 bases lay outside the gene matches. The CDR3 runs to 16 residues.

The chain uses TRBV20-1 and TRBJ2-7; 7 bases are shared with TRBD1. The CDR3 runs 14 residues. Unmatched junction bases numbered 8, after V lost 6 bases and J lost 0 bases. Germline V gene data show CDR1 as DFQATT and CDR2 as SNEGSKA (reference sequence). CDR3 sequence (DNA): TGCAGTGCCAGGCCGGGACAGAGCTCCTACGAGCAGTACTTC. This gives the protein CSARPGQSSYEQYF.

There are a few counts of this clonotype. This chain uses TRBV24-1 with TRBJ2-1; D unclear. The V end was cut by 5 bases, the J end by 0 bases, with 10 bases between. Per the germline V gene, CDR1 is KGHDR and CDR2 is SFDVKD. There are 15 residues in the CDR3. CDR3 DNA: TGTGCCACCAGTGTTGGCCCTAGCTCCTACAATGAGCAGTTCTTC. This sequence encodes CATSVGPSSYNEQFF.

This clonotype was recorded at least ten times. This chain connects TRBV28 to TRBJ2-3, with D unresolved. CDR1 MDHEN and CDR2 SYDVKM come from the germline V gene. The CDR3 sequence is 12 residues long. With 3 bases removed from V and 6 bases from J, the gap between germline ends came to 7 bases. The CDR3 spells CASSFPRDTQYF. The DNA for the CDR3 is TGTGCCAGCAGTTTCCCCAGGGATACGCAGTATTTT.